This TCR beta chain stems from a study of blood T cell repertoires in COVID-19 (TCRdb year 2020). With regard to the full study: Samples covering the acute and convalescent phases of COVID-19 were provided by collaborators in the United States, Italy and Spain. A de-identified subject ID, COVID-19 status, age in years and sex were almost always included in the sample metadata. Samples came from the ongoing ImmuneRACE study (first 160 participants) plus 1,254 subjects from 6 global collaborators. The dataset comprised deeply sampled blood TCRbeta repertoires from subjects exposed to, actively infected with, or recovered from COVID-19. HLA class I and class II types, where available, came from metadata supplied by the sample provider rather than from assay-based typing. The material from the prospective study consisted of cDNA or gDNA derived from T cells, B-cell-depleted T cells, or PBMCs. The repertoires were released in a freely available public database meant as a resource for research on the immune response to SARS-CoV-2. Beyond this particular receptor, the publication reports: The amount of clinical and demographic metadata varied by source and participant and was provided uncurated.

The collaborating institutions used their own protocols to collect whole blood in K2EDTA tubes. For TCRbeta analysis, collaborator samples were shipped as frozen whole blood, as isolated PBMCs, or as DNA extracted from either sample type. About this clone itself: Its recognized antigen is unknown. No quality values exist for individual bases; no much larger clone is one base distant.

TCRbeta CDR3 regions were amplified from genomic DNA by means of the immunoSEQ Assay, a bias-controlled multiplex PCR. As for the authors' bioinformatics: Nucleated cell counts per sample were estimated from amplification of reference gene primers within the assay. To quantify the absolute abundance of each unique TCRbeta CDR3 rearrangement, sequence reads were collapsed and filtered. For each sample, productive Simpson clonality was calculated as the square root of Simpson's diversity index over productive rearrangements. TCRdb mirrors the immuneACCESS table, restricted to in-frame sequences. Some clones are absent from its copies; in checked studies, under half trace to an unresolved V gene, and the reason for the others is unknown. That table supplies the V and J calls and clone size; D and trimming were determined from the DNA. In all, the sample holds fewer than 90,000 clones, and 90% to 95% of those were seen once. Roughly 4% of the sample is taken by the ten largest.

Counted from cysteine to phenylalanine, this CDR3 has 15 amino acids. Of all the DNA, just the CDR3 is kept, 45 bases in frame from base 1. CDR1 and CDR2 were assigned from the germline V gene (reference sequence) as LNHNV and YYDKDF. Here V drops 6 bases and J drops 1 base, and the junction holds 5 bases not matched to any gene. The sequence is built from TRBV15 and TRBJ2-2, and TRBD1 aligns with 7 junction nucleotides. This TCR was recovered from a human donor with active COVID-19. The donor label of this sample is uncertain. Sequencing was carried out using peripheral blood. The CDR3 amino acid sequence is: CATRFGDRNTGELFF. The DNA is as follows: TGTGCCACCAGATTCGGGGACAGGAACACCGGGGAGCTGTTTTTT.